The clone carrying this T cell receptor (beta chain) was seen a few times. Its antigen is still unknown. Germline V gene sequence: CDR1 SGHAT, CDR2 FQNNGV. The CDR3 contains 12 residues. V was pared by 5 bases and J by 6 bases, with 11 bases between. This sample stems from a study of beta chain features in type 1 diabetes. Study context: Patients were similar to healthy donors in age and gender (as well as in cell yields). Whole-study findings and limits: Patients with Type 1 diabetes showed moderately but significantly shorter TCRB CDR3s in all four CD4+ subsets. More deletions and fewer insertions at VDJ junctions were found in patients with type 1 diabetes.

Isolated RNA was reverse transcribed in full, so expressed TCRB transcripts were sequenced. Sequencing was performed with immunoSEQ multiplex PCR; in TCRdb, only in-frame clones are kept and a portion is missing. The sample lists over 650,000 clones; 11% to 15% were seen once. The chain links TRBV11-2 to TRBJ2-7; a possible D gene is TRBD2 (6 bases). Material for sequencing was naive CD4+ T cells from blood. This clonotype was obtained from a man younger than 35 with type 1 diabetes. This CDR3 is CASSLGLGEQYF. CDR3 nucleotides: TGTGCCAGCAGCCTGGGACTGGGCGAGCAGTACTTC.